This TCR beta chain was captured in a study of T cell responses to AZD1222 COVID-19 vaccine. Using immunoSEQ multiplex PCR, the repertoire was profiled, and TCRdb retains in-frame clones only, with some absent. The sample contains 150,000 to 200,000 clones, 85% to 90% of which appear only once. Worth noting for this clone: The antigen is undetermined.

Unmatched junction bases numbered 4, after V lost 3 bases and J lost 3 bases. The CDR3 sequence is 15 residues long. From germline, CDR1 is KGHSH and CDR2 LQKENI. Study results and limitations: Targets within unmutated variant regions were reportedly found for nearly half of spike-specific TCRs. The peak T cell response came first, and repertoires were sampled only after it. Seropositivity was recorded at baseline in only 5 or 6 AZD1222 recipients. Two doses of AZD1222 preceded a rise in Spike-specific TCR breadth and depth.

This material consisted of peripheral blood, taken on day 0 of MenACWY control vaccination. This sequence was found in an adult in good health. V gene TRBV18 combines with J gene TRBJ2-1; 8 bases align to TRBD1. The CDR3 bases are TGTGCCAGCTCACCGGACAGGGTGAGCTACAATGAGCAGTTCTTC. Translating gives CASSPDRVSYNEQFF.